This TCR beta chain was obtained from a study of control samples from healthy donors and cancer patients. The V segment lost 6 bases and the J segment 8 bases; nucleotides outside the gene matches: 10. The CDR3 is 15 amino acids. CDR1 is LNHDA, CDR2 SQIVND, per germline (reference sequence). TCRdb's table, derived via immunoSEQ multiplex PCR, lists solely in-frame clones and lacks some. This table has roughly 100,000 clones, roughly nine tenths appearing once. This TCR was sampled from a woman younger than 45 in good health. What was sequenced was blood. V usage is TRBV19 and J usage is TRBJ2-2, with 9 bases matching TRBD1. The DNA of the CDR3 is TGTGCCAGTAGCATAATGACAGGGGGAGCGGGGGAGCTGTTTTTT. It is translated as CASSIMTGGAGELFF. The full variable domain, with the rest looked up from reference TRBV19 and TRBJ2-2, is DGGITQSPKYLFRKEGQNVTLSCEQNLNHDAMYWYRQDPGQGLRLIYYSQIVNDFQKGDIAEGYSVSREKKESFPLTVTSAQKNPTAFYLCASSIMTGGAGELFFGEGSRLTVL.